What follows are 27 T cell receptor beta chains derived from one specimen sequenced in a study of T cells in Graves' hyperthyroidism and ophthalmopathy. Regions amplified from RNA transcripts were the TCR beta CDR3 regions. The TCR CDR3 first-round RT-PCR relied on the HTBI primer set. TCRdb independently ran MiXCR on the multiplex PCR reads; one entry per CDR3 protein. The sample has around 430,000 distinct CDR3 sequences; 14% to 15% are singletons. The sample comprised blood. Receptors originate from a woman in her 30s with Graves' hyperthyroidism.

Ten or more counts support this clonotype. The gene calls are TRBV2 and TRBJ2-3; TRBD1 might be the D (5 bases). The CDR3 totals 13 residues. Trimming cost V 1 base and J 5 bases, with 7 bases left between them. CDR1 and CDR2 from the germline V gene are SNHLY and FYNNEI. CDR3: CASSEVREDTQYF. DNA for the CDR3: TGTGCCAGCAGTGAAGTCAGGGAAGATACGCAGTATTTT.

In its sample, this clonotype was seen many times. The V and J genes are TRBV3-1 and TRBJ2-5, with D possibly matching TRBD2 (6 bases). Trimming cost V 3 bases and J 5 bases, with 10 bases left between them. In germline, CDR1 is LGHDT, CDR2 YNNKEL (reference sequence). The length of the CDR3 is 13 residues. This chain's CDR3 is CASSHRESETQYF. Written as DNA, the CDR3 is TGTGCCAGCAGCCACCGGGAGAGCGAGACCCAGTACTTC.

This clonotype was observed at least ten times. As DNA, the CDR3 is TGCGCCAGCAGCTCGCCGGGACACCATAGCTCCTACAATGAGCAGTTCTTC. The encoded protein is CASSSPGHHSSYNEQFF. This rearrangement joins TRBV5-1 to TRBJ2-1; possible D gene TRBD1, 6 bases. CDR3 length: 17 residues. V gave up 3 bases and J gave up 0 bases, with 16 bases separating them. Germline-derived CDR1 and CDR2 are SGHRS and YFSETQ. Based on the CDR3 plus reference TRBV5-1 and TRBJ2-1, the full variable domain is KAGVTQTPRYLIKTRGQQVTLSCSPISGHRSVSWYQQTPGQGLQFLFEYFSETQRNKGNFPGRFSGRQFSNSRSEMNVSTLELGDSALYLCASSSPGHHSSYNEQFFGPGTRLTVL.

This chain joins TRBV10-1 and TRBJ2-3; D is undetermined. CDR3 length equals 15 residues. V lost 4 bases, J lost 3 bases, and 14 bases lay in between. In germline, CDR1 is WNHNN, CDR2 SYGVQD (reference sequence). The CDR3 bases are TGCGCCAGCAGTGTAAGGGTACCGTGGACAGATACGCAGTATTTT. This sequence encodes CASSVRVPWTDTQYF.

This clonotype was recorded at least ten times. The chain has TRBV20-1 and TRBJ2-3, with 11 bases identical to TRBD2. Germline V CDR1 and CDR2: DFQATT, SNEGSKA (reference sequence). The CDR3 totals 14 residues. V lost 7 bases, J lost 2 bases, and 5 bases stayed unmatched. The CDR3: CSVGSGRATDTQYF. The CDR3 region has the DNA TGCAGTGTCGGTAGCGGGAGGGCCACAGATACGCAGTATTTT.

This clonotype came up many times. CDR3 sequence reads: CASSGDKRASGYTF. Written as DNA, the CDR3 is TGCGCCAGCAGCGGGGACAAACGGGCGTCAGGCTACACCTTC. The chain recombines TRBV5-1 with TRBJ1-2; a possible D gene is TRBD1 (6 bases). CDR1 is SGHRS and CDR2 is YFSETQ in the germline V gene. Trimming shortened V by 4 bases and J by 8 bases, and 18 bases separated the two germline ends. The CDR3 has 14 amino acids.

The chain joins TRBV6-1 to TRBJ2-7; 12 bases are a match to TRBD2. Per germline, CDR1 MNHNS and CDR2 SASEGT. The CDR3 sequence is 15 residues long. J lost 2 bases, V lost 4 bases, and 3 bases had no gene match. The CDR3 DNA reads TGTGCCAGCAGTGGACTAGCGGGAGCCCCCTACGAGCAGTACTTC. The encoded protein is CASSGLAGAPYEQYF.

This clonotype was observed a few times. CDR3: CASSFADRGGSTEAFF. The CDR3, as DNA: TGTGCCAGCAGCTTCGCCGACAGGGGCGGTAGCACTGAAGCTTTCTTT. This chain connects TRBV5-6 to TRBJ1-1, with 8 bases identical to TRBD1. V shed 2 bases, J shed 4 bases, and the junction held 10 bases outside the gene matches. Germline CDR1 is SGHDT and CDR2 is YYEEEE. The CDR3 runs to 16 residues.

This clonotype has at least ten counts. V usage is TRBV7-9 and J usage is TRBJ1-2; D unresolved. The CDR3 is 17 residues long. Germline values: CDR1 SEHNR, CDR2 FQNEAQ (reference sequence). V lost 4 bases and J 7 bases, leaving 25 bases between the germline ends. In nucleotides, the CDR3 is TGTGCCAGCAGCTCAGAGAAAGATACCGGGCTCACAAGTGGCTACACCTTC. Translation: CASSSEKDTGLTSGYTF.

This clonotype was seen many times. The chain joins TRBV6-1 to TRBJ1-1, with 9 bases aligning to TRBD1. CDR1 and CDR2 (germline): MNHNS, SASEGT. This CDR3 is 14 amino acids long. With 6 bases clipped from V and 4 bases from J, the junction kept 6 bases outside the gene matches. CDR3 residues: CASSRDRESTEAFF. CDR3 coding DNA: TGTGCCAGCAGCCGGGACAGGGAGAGCACTGAAGCTTTCTTT.

The CDR3 region is CASTAGGSSYEQYF. The CDR3, as DNA: TGTGCCAGCACCGCTGGGGGGAGCTCCTACGAGCAGTACTTC. The chain has TRBV7-9 and TRBJ2-7; D may be TRBD2 (6 bases). V shed 7 bases and J shed 0 bases, with 13 bases lying between them. The CDR3 extends over 14 amino acids. The germline gives CDR1 SEHNR, CDR2 FQNEAQ (reference sequence).

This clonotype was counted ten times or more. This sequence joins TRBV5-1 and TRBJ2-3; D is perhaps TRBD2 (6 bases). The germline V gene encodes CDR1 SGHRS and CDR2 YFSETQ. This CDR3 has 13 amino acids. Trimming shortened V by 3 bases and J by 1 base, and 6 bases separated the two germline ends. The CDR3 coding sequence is TGCGCCAGCAGCTGGGGGGGCACAGATACGCAGTATTTT. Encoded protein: CASSWGGTDTQYF.

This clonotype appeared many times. CDR3 in amino acids: CASSLFGGENYGYTF. As DNA, the CDR3 is TGTGCCAGCAGCTTATTTGGGGGCGAAAACTATGGCTACACCTTC. The J gene is TRBJ1-2, the V gene TRBV7-6; a possible D gene is TRBD1 (6 bases). This CDR3 contains 15 residues. V gave up 2 bases and J gave up 2 bases, with 12 bases separating them. Germline V gene sequence: CDR1 SGHVS, CDR2 FNYEAQ.

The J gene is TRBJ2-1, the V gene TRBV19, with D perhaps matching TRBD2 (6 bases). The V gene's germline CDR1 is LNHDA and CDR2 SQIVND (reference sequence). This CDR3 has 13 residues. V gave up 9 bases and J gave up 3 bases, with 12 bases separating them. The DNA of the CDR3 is TGTGCCAGCGGGGGACCATACTACAATGAGCAGTTCTTC. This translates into CASGGPYYNEQFF.

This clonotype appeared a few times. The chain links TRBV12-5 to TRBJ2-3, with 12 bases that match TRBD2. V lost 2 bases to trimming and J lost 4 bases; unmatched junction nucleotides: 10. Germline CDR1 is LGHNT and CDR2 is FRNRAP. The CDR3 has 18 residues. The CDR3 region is CASGLSLSTSGSSDTQYF. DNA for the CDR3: TGTGCTAGTGGTTTGTCCCTCTCGACTAGCGGGAGTTCAGATACGCAGTATTTT.

CDR3 protein: CASSYGRWAPNEQFF. The CDR3 DNA sequence: TGTGCCAGCAGTTACGGGCGGTGGGCTCCCAATGAGCAGTTCTTC. The rearrangement links TRBV6-5 to TRBJ2-1; D uncertain. This CDR3 is built from 15 residues. The germline V gene has CDR1 MNHEY and CDR2 SVGAGI. The V end was cut by 2 bases, the J end by 6 bases, with 14 bases between.

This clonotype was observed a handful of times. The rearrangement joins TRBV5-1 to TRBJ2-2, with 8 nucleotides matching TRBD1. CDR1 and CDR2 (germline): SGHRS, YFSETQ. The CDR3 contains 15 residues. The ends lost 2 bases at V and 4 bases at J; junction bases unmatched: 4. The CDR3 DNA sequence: TGCGCCAGCAGCTTACCAGGGGGCGGCACCGGGGAGCTGTTTTTT. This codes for CASSLPGGGTGELFF.

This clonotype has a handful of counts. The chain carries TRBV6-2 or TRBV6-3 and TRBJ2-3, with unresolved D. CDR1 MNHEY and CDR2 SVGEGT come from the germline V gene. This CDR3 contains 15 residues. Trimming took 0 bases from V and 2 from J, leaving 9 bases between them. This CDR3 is CASSYSNGDTDTQYF. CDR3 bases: TGTGCCAGCAGTTACTCGAATGGGGACACAGATACGCAGTATTTT.

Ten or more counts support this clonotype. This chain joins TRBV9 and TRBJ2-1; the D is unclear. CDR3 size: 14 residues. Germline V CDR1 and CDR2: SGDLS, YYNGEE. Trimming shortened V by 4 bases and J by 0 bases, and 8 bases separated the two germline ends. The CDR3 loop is CASSRYSSYNEQFF. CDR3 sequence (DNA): TGTGCCAGCAGCCGCTACAGCTCCTACAATGAGCAGTTCTTC.

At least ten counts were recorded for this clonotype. The chain's CDR3 is CAITSGVGQLTDTQYF. DNA of the CDR3: TGTGCCATCACCTCTGGTGTAGGACAGCTCACAGATACGCAGTATTTT. The rearrangement joins TRBV10-3 to TRBJ2-3; a possible D gene is TRBD1 (6 bases). Germline loops: CDR1 ENHRY, CDR2 SYGVKD. The V end was cut by 7 bases, the J end by 2 bases, with 19 bases between. CDR3 length: 16 amino acids.

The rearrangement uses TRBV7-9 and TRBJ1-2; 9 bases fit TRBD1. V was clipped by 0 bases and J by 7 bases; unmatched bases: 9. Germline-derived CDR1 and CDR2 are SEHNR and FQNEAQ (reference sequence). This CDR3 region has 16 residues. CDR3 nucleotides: TGTGCCAGCAGCTTAGCATTTTCAACAGGGGGCCGTGGCTACACCTTC. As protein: CASSLAFSTGGRGYTF. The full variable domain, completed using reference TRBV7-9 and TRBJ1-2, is DTGVSQNPRHKITKRGQNVTFRCDPISEHNRLYWYRQTLGQGPEFLTYFQNEAQLEKSRLLSDRFSAERPKGSFSTLEIQRTEQGDSAMYLCASSLAFSTGGRGYTFGSGTRLTVV.

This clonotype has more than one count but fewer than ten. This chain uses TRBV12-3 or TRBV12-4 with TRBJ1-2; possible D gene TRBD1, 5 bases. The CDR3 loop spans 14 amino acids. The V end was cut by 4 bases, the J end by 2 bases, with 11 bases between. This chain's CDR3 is CASSYTTGNYGYTF. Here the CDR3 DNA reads TGTGCCAGCAGTTATACAACAGGAAACTATGGCTACACCTTC.

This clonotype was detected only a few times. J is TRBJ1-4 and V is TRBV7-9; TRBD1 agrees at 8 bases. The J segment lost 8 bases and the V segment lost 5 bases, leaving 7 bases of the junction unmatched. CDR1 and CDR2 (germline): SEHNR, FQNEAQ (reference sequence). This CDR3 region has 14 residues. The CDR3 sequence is CASSRQGAWEKLFF. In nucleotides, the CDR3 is TGTGCCAGCAGCCGTCAGGGGGCATGGGAAAAACTGTTTTTT. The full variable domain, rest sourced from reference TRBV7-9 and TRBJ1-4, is DTGVSQNPRHKITKRGQNVTFRCDPISEHNRLYWYRQTLGQGPEFLTYFQNEAQLEKSRLLSDRFSAERPKGSFSTLEIQRTEQGDSAMYLCASSRQGAWEKLFFGSGTQLSVL.

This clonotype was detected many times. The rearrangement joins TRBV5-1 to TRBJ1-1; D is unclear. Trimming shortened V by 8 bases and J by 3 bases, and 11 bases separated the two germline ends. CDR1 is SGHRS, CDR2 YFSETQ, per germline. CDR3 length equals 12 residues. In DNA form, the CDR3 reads TGCGCCAGTTCCCGATCGGACACTGAAGCTTTCTTT. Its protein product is CASSRSDTEAFF.

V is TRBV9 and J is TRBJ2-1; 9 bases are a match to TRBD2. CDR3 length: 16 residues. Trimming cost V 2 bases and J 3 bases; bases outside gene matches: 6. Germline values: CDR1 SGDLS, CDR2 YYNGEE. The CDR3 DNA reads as TGTGCCAGCAGCGTCCGAGCGGGAGGAGGCTACAATGAGCAGTTCTTC. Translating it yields CASSVRAGGGYNEQFF.

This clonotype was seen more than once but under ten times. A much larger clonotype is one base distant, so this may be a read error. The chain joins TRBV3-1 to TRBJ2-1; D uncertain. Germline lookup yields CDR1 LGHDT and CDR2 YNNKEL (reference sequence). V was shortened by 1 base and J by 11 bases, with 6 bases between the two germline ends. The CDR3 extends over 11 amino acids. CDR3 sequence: CASSQVGKQFF. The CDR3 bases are TGTGCCAGCAGCCAAGTAGGTAAGCAGTTCTTC.

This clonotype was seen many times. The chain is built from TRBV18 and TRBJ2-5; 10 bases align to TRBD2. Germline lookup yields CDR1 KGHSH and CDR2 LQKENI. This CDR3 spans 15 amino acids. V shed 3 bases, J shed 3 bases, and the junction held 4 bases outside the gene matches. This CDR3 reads CASSPRTSGEETQYF. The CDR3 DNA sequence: TGTGCCAGCTCACCCCGGACTAGCGGCGAAGAGACCCAGTACTTC.